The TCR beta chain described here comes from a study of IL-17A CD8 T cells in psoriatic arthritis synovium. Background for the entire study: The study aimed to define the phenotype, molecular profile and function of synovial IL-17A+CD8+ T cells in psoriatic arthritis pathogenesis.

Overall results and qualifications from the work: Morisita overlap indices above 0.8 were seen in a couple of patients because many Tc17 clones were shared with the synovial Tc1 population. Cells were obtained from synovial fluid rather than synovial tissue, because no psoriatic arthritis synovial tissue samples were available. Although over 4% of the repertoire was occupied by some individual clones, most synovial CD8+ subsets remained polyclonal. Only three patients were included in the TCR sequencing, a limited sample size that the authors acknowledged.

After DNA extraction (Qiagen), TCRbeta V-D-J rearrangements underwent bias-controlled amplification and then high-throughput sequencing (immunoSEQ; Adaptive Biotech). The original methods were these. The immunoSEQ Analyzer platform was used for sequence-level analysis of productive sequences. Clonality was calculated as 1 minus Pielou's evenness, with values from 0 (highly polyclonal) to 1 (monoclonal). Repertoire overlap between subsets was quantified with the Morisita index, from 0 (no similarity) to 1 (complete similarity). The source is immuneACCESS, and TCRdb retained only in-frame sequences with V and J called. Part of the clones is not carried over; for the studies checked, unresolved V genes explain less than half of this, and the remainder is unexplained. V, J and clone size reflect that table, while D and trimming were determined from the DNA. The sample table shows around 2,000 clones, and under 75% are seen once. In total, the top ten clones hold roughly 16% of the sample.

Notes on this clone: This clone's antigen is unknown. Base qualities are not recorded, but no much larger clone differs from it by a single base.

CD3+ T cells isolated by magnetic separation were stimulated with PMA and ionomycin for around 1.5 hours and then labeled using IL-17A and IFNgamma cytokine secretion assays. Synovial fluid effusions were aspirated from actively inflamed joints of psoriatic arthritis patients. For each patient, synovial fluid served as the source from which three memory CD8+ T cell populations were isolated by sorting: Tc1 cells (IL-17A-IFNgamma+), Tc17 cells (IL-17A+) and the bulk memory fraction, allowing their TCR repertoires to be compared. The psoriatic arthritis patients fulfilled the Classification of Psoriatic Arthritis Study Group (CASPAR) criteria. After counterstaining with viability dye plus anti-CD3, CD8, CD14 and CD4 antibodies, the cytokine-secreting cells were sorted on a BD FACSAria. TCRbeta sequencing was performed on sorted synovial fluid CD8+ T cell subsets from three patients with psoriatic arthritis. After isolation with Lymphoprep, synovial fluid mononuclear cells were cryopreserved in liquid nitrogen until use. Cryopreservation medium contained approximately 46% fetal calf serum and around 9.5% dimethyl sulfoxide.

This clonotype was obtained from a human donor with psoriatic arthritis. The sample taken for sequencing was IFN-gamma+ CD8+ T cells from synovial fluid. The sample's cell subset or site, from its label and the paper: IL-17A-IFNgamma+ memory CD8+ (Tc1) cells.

The CDR3 here reads CASSWDRLNTEAFF. The DNA sequence reads TGTGCCAGCAGCTGGGACAGGCTGAACACTGAAGCTTTCTTT. Recombination joined TRBV5-8 with TRBJ1-1; TRBD1 lines up with 8 middle nucleotides. The CDR3 starts with the cysteine, ends with the phenylalanine, and has 14 residues. Only the CDR3 part of the read is kept: 42 bases, read in frame from the first base. From the germline V gene, CDR1 is SGHTS and CDR2 is YDEGEE. After removal of 3 bases from V and 0 bases from J, the junction retains 1 base not matched to a gene.